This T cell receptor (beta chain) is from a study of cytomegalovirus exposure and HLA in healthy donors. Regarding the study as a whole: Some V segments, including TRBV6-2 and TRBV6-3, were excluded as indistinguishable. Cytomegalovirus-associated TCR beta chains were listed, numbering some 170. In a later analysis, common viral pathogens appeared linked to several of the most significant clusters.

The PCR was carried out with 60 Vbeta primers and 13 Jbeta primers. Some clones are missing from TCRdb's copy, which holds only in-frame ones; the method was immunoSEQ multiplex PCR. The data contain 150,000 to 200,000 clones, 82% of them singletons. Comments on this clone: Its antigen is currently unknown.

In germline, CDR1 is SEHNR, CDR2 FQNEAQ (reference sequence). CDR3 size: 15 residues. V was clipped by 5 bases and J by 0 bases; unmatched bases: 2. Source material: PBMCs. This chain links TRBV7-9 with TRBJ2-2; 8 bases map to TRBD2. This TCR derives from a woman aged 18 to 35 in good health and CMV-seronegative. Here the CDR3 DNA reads TGTGCCAGCAGCCTTAGCGGGGCGAACACCGGGGAGCTGTTTTTT. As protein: CASSLSGANTGELFF.